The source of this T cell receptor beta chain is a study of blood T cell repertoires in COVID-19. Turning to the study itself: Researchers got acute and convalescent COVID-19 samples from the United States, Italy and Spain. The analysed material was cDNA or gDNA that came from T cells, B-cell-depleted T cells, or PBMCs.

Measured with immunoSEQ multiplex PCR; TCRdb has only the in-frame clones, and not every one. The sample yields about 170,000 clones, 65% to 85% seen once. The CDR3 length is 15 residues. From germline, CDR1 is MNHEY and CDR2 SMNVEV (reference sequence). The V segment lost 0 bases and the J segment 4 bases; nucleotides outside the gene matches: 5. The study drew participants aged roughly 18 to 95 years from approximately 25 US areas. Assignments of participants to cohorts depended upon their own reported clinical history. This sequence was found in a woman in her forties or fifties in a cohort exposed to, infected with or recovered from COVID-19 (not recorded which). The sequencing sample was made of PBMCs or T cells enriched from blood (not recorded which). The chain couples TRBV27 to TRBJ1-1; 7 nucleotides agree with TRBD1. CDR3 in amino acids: CASSLSPRQGTEAFF. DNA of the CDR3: TGTGCCAGCAGTTTATCACCCCGACAGGGCACTGAAGCTTTCTTT.